Shown below are 19 T cell receptor beta chains from a single sample sequenced in a study of blood T cell repertoires in COVID-19. TCRdb's copy holds only in-frame clones and misses some; the assay was immunoSEQ multiplex PCR. Found here are over 120,000 clones, 80% to 90% of them singletons; the top ten hold around 4.2%. Source material: PBMCs or T cells enriched from blood (not recorded which). The source of these receptors is a man in his fifties who had recovered from COVID-19.

The V and J genes are TRBV29-1 and TRBJ2-1, with TRBD2 identical over 16 bases. The CDR3 contains 14 residues. The V and J ends lost 4 bases and 8 bases, in that order; junction bases with no gene match: 2. The V gene's germline CDR1 is SQVTM and CDR2 ANQGSEA. The CDR3 spells CSVGGTSGGDEQFF. In DNA, the CDR3 is TGCAGCGTTGGTGGGACTAGCGGGGGGGATGAGCAGTTCTTC.

The chain employs TRBV5-4 and TRBJ2-7; 8 positions agree with TRBD2. Germline loops: CDR1 SGHNT, CDR2 YYREEE (reference sequence). This CDR3 has 15 amino acids. After removal of 4 bases from V and 3 bases from J, the junction contained 9 bases not matched to a gene. The CDR3 DNA reads TGTGCCAGCAGCCATGGCCCCGCGGGAGGCTACGAGCAGTACTTC. It is translated as CASSHGPAGGYEQYF.

The J gene is TRBJ1-2, the V gene TRBV5-5; D uncertain. This CDR3 has 15 amino acids. Germline V lookup: CDR1 SGHKS, CDR2 YYEKEE (reference sequence). The V gene lost 1 base and the J gene lost 2 bases, with 12 bases spanning the gap. CDR3 protein: CASSLSGRWNYGYTF. CDR3 DNA: TGTGCCAGCAGCTTGTCAGGCAGGTGGAACTATGGCTACACCTTC.

This chain connects TRBV5-1 to TRBJ2-3, with 10 bases fitting TRBD2. The V gene's germline CDR1 is SGHRS and CDR2 YFSETQ. Trimming removed 0 bases from V and 3 bases from J; junction bases left unmatched: 10. The CDR3 sequence is 18 residues long. The CDR3 bases are TGCGCCAGCAGCTTGGGGCCTAGCGGGGGAGATTTTACAGATACGCAGTATTTT. It encodes CASSLGPSGGDFTDTQYF.

The V call is TRBV9, the J call TRBJ1-5, with D uncertain. The CDR3 loop spans 14 amino acids. Germline V gives CDR1 SGDLS, CDR2 YYNGEE. Trimming stripped 3 bases from V and 0 bases from J, with 7 bases between. Here the CDR3 reads CASSDGNSNQPQHF. CDR3 nucleotides: TGTGCCAGCAGCGACGGTAATAGCAATCAGCCCCAGCATTTT.

The genes are TRBV19 and TRBJ2-5, with 8 nucleotides matching TRBD1. The CDR3 spans 13 residues. Germline CDR1 reads LNHDA; CDR2 reads SQIVND (reference sequence). J was trimmed by 4 bases and V by 6 bases; bases with no gene match: 4. CDR3 loop: CASSPGGRETQYF. The CDR3 DNA reads TGTGCCAGTAGCCCAGGGGGCCGAGAGACCCAGTACTTC.

The chain joins TRBV6-2 or TRBV6-3 to TRBJ1-1; D unresolved. V shed 2 bases and J shed 4 bases, with 8 bases lying between them. The CDR3 contains 13 residues. CDR1 MNHEY and CDR2 SVGEGT come from the germline V gene. Here the CDR3 reads CASSYRGATEAFF. In DNA form, the CDR3 reads TGTGCCAGCAGTTACCGGGGTGCCACTGAAGCTTTCTTT.

The V and J genes are TRBV6-4 and TRBJ1-1; D remains unclear. Trimming took off 10 bases at V and 3 bases at J, with 15 bases between the two ends. Germline-derived CDR1 and CDR2 are MRHNA and SNTAGT. The CDR3 contains 13 residues. For the CDR3, the DNA is TGTGCCACCATACGCGCAGGCCACACTGAAGCTTTCTTT. Protein: CATIRAGHTEAFF.

This sequence joins TRBV5-1 and TRBJ2-3; D perhaps matches TRBD1 (6 bases). Trimming pared 4 bases from V and 2 bases from J, leaving 14 bases between. The CDR3 covers 15 residues. Per the germline V gene, CDR1 is SGHRS and CDR2 is YFSETQ. CDR3 coding DNA: TGCGCCAGCAGCATCGGGACAAGTCTCACAGATACGCAGTATTTT. This sequence encodes CASSIGTSLTDTQYF. Full variable domain (rest looked up from reference TRBV5-1 and TRBJ2-3): KAGVTQTPRYLIKTRGQQVTLSCSPISGHRSVSWYQQTPGQGLQFLFEYFSETQRNKGNFPGRFSGRQFSNSRSEMNVSTLELGDSALYLCASSIGTSLTDTQYFGPGTRLTVL.

The genes are TRBV5-1 and TRBJ2-7, with 7 bases fitting TRBD1. Germline V gives CDR1 SGHRS, CDR2 YFSETQ. The CDR3 length is 13 residues. V trimming: 4 bases; J trimming: 2 bases; junction bases outside the gene matches: 3. The CDR3 sequence: CASSRDSPYEQYF. CDR3 nucleotides: TGCGCCAGCAGCCGGGACAGCCCCTACGAGCAGTACTTC.

The chain is built from TRBV6-2 or TRBV6-3 and TRBJ1-5; no definite D call. The V end was cut by 2 bases, the J end by 2 bases, with 7 bases between. In germline, CDR1 is MNHEY, CDR2 SVGEGT. CDR3 length equals 14 residues. This CDR3 is CASSYGDGNQPQHF. In DNA, the CDR3 is TGTGCCAGCAGTTACGGAGATGGCAATCAGCCCCAGCATTTT.

This CDR3 reads CATSRARGFGTEAFF. CDR3 sequence (DNA): TGTGCCACCAGCAGAGCCAGGGGGTTTGGCACTGAAGCTTTCTTT. V and J are TRBV15 and TRBJ1-1; 7 nucleotides match TRBD1. Per the germline V gene, CDR1 is LNHNV and CDR2 is YYDKDF (reference sequence). With V trimmed by 1 base and J by 4 bases, 6 bases remained unmatched. The CDR3 sequence is 15 residues long.

This clone was found a few times. The chain employs TRBV10-2 and TRBJ1-2; D is possibly TRBD1 (5 bases). Germline V lookup: CDR1 WSHSY, CDR2 SAAADI. This CDR3 is built from 13 residues. Trimming shortened V by 7 bases and J by 3 bases, and 12 bases separated the two germline ends. The CDR3 DNA reads TGCGCCAGCAAGCAGGGTTTTGACTATGGCTACACCTTC. Protein sequence: CASKQGFDYGYTF.

The genes are TRBV11-1 and TRBJ2-1, with 8 bases that match TRBD2. The CDR3 is 15 residues long. Germline V gene sequence: CDR1 SGHAT, CDR2 FQDESV (reference sequence). J lost 5 bases, V lost 2 bases, and 5 bases had no gene match. Written as DNA, the CDR3 is TGTGCCAGCAGCTTAAAGCTAGCGGGCGACAATGAGCAGTTCTTC. It is translated as CASSLKLAGDNEQFF. Filled out from reference TRBV11-1 and TRBJ2-1, the complete variable domain reads EAEVAQSPRYKITEKSQAVAFWCDPISGHATLYWYRQILGQGPELLVQFQDESVVDDSQLPKDRFSAERLKGVDSTLKIQPAELGDSAMYLCASSLKLAGDNEQFFGPGTRLTVL.

This clone was recorded only once. This rearrangement joins TRBV7-2 to TRBJ2-7, with TRBD1 as a possible D gene (6 bases). The CDR3 spans 15 residues. Germline CDR1 reads SGHTA; CDR2 reads FQGNSA. Trimming removed 5 bases from V and 0 bases from J, with 14 bases in between. CDR3: CASSVAPTGSYEQYV. The DNA of the CDR3 is TGTGCCAGCAGCGTGGCCCCGACAGGCTCCTACGAGCAGTACGTC.

CDR3 amino acids: CAIRAAGGVPSKSYNEQFF. CDR3 nucleotides: TGTGCCATCAGGGCGGCGGGCGGGGTCCCCTCCAAGTCCTACAATGAGCAGTTCTTC. V and J are TRBV10-3 and TRBJ2-1; D perhaps matches TRBD2 (6 bases). CDR3 length equals 19 residues. Trimming cost V 6 bases and J 1 base, with 25 bases left between them. Germline values: CDR1 ENHRY, CDR2 SYGVKD.

V gene TRBV7-8 combines with J gene TRBJ2-7; 8 bases match TRBD2. Germline CDR1 is SGHVS and CDR2 is FQNEAQ. Trimming at V came to 0 bases and at J to 5 bases, leaving 3 bases not matched to a gene. The CDR3 is 14 amino acids. The DNA for the CDR3 is TGTGCCAGCAGCTTAGCGGCGGGAGGCCACGAGCAGTACTTC. Amino acid sequence: CASSLAAGGHEQYF.

The rearrangement joins TRBV4-1 to TRBJ1-5; possibly TRBD1 for D (5 bases). CDR1 and CDR2 from the germline V gene are MGHRA and YSYEKL. V lost 0 bases to trimming and J lost 4 bases, with 13 bases between them. This CDR3 spans 16 amino acids. CDR3 sequence reads: CASSQDGGLGNQPQHF. Written as DNA, the CDR3 is TGCGCCAGCAGCCAAGACGGGGGTCTCGGAAATCAGCCCCAGCATTTT.

The chain employs TRBV28 and TRBJ2-5, with TRBD2 identical over 8 bases. The CDR3 totals 16 residues. Germline lookup yields CDR1 MDHEN and CDR2 SYDVKM. The V and J ends lost 4 bases and 5 bases, in that order; junction bases with no gene match: 12. CDR3 protein: CASSSLSGGAGETQYF. In DNA form, the CDR3 reads TGTGCCAGCAGTTCCTTATCCGGGGGGGCCGGGGAGACCCAGTACTTC.